A single T cell receptor (beta chain) is shown here with its context. TCRdb's copy holds only in-frame clones and misses some; the assay was immunoSEQ multiplex PCR. This repertoire shows fewer than 350,000 clones, roughly 91% found once; its top ten account for roughly 16%. The data belong to a study of shared clonotypes between healthy human individuals. Germline-derived CDR1 and CDR2 are SNHLY and FYNNEI. CDR3 length: 12 amino acids. V was pared by 0 bases and J by 8 bases, with 7 bases between. The rearrangement links TRBV2 to TRBJ1-1, with D possibly TRBD1 on 5 matching bases. The source material was memory CD8+ T cells sorted from blood. The subset is: CD45RO+ cells pooled with CCR7-negative TemRA cells. The TCR originated in a man younger than 35 in good health. The CDR3 loop is CASSEAGGEAFF. Here the CDR3 DNA reads TGTGCCAGCAGTGAAGCGGGGGGGGAAGCTTTCTTT.